This T cell receptor (beta chain) was retrieved from a study of cytomegalovirus exposure and HLA in healthy donors. Produced via immunoSEQ multiplex PCR; TCRdb's table is partial and in-frame only. The table lists under 75,000 clones, 95% of them singletons. The CDR3 has 16 amino acids. V shed 4 bases and J 0 bases; nucleotides not matched to a gene: 7. CDR1 is SGHDN and CDR2 is FVKESK in the germline V gene. This clone was observed a single time. Sample: PBMCs. The clonotype originates from a woman younger than 35 in good health and CMV-seropositive. The chain is built from TRBV14 and TRBJ2-5; 8 positions match TRBD1. The CDR3 spells CASSPYTGGNQETQYF. The DNA for the CDR3 is TGTGCCAGCAGCCCCTATACAGGGGGTAACCAAGAGACCCAGTACTTC.